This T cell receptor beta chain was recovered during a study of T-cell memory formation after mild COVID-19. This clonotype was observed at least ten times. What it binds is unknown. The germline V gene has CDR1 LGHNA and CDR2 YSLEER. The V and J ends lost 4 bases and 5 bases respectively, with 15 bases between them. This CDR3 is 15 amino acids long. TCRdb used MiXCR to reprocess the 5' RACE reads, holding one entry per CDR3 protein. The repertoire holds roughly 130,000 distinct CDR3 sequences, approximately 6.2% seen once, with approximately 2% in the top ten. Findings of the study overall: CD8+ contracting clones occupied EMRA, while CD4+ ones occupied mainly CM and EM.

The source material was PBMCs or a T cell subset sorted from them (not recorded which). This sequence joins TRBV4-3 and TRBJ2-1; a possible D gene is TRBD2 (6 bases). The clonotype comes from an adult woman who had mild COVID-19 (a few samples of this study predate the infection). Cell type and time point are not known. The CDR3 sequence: CASSPRLESDNEQFF. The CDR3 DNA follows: TGCGCCAGCAGCCCCAGACTAGAGTCGGACAATGAGCAGTTCTTC.